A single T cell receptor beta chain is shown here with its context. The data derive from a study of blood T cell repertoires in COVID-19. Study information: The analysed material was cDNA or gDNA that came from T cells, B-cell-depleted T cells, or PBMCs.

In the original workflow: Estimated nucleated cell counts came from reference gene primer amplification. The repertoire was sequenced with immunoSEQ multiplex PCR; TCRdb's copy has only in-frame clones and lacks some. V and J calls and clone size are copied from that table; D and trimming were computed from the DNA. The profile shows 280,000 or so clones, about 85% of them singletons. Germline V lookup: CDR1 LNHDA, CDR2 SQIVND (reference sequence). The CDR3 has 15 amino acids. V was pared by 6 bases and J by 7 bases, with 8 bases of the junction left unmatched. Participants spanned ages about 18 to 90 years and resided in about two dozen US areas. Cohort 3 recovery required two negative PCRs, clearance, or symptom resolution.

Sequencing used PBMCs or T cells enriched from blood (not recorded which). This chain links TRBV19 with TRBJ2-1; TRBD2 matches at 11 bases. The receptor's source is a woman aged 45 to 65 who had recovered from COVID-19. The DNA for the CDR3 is TGTGCCAGTAGCTCTACTAGCGGGGGTGGAAATGAGCAGTTCTTC. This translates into CASSSTSGGGNEQFF.